A single T cell receptor beta chain is shown here with its context. Its antigen is currently unknown. A much larger clone differs from this one at a single base, so this may be a read error. The CDR3 length is 19 residues. Germline assignment: CDR1 SEHNR and CDR2 FQNEAQ (reference sequence). These data belong to a study of glioma-infiltrating T cells. Amplification of TCR alpha and beta CDR3 regions from RNA used iRepertoire nested multiplex PCR. Via MiXCR, TCRdb re-called the multiplex PCR reads, giving one row per CDR3 protein. The sample holds about 89,000 distinct CDR3 sequences, roughly 23% seen once. Study outcomes and limitations: Gliomas, especially low-grade, showed above-expected tissue-blood divergence; non-neoplastic patients showed below.

The material sequenced was glioma tissue, nonneoplastic brain tissue, or PBMCs (not recorded which). The chain has TRBV7-9 and TRBJ2-1; D gene ambiguous. The sequence derives from a human donor with low-grade glioma or glioblastoma, undergoing nonglioma brain surgery, or in good health (not recorded which). CDR3 sequence: CASRTRPALYEASYNEQLF. The CDR3 DNA reads as TGTGCCAGCAGGACACGACCCGCGCTGTACGAGGCCTCCTACAATGAGCAGCTCTTC.